These 32 T cell receptor delta chains were sequenced from one sample in a study of gamma-delta chains in newborns, infants, children. TCRdb processed the reads again with the CATT caller. This sample carries about 5,400 delta-chain clones, 18% of them seen once, and the ten largest clones take 5.2%. Sequencing input: blood. The receptor source for this set is a child who was a newborn, infant or young child, either healthy, febrile or measles-vaccinated (not recorded which).

This clone counts as large. In the same sample, other DNA sequences code for this CDR3. The chain is built from TRDV2 and TRDJ3; 13 bases are shared with TRDD3. The V gene end was trimmed by 2 bases and the J gene end by 0 bases; junction bases not matched to a gene: 6. The CDR3 spans 20 residues. Germline V gives CDR1 GEAIGNYY, CDR2 EKD. DNA for the CDR3: TGTGCCTGTGACAGCGTACTGGGGGATACGAGCTCCTGGGACACCCGACAGATGTTTTTC. Translating it yields CACDSVLGDTSSWDTRQMFF.

This clone was found a few times. V is TRDV2 and J is TRDJ1, with a tentative D call TRDD3 (6 bases). The CDR3 contains 15 residues. Trimming cost V 0 bases and J 0 bases, with 10 bases left between them. CDR1 GEAIGNYY and CDR2 EKD come from the germline V gene. The CDR3 DNA is TGTGCCTGTGACACCGTGGGGGTTAACACCGATAAACTCATCTTT. This gives the protein CACDTVGVNTDKLIF.

This clone was detected only a few times. The germline gene is not matched at one end of the junction; a read error may be the cause. Additional DNA sequences in this sample encode the identical CDR3. The rearrangement joins TRDV1 to TRDJ1, with TRDD3 matching over 10 bases. CDR3 size: 21 residues. Germline V gene data show CDR1 as TSWWSYY and CDR2 as QGS. The CDR3 spells CALGESRRTSLVGDTADKLIF. CDR3 DNA: TGTGCCCTTGGGGAATCCCGACGGACTTCGTTAGTGGGGGATACTGCGGATAAACTCATCTTT.

This clone was found a few times. The protein TCRdb gives is from a much larger clone and does not agree with this DNA's translation at residue 4, likely a read error; the protein shown here comes from the DNA. This chain links TRDV2 with TRDJ1; a possible D gene is TRDD3 (5 bases). The CDR3 sequence is 16 residues long. Germline lookup yields CDR1 GEAIGNYY and CDR2 EKD. The CDR3 here is CACGTAGPRDGDKLIF. CDR3 DNA sequence: TGTGCCTGTGGCACCGCTGGGCCCCGGGACGGCGATAAACTCATCTTT.

This clone qualifies as medium-sized. Other DNA sequences in this sample translate to the same CDR3. The chain couples TRDV1 to TRDJ1; D could derive from TRDD2 or TRDD3 (6 bases each). The germline V and J ends were trimmed by 2 bases and 6 bases, with 25 bases remaining between them. CDR3 length: 18 residues. CDR1 and CDR2 (germline): TSWWSYY, QGS. The chain's CDR3 is CALGEWFPSYDGGNKLIF. As DNA, the CDR3 is TGTGCTCTTGGGGAATGGTTCCCCTCCTACGATGGGGGGAATAAACTCATCTTT.

The chain employs TRDV1 and TRDJ1; TRDD3 matches 12 bases. Germline CDR1 is TSWWSYY and CDR2 is QGS. The V gene end was trimmed by 4 bases and the J gene end by 0 bases; junction bases not matched to a gene: 18. The CDR3 has 21 amino acids. The CDR3 here is CALGVPLLRALGDTNTDKLIF. In DNA form, the CDR3 reads TGTGCTCTTGGGGTCCCCCTACTCCGGGCACTGGGGGATACTAACACCGATAAACTCATCTTT.

This clone was observed a handful of times. The protein in this entry is translated from the DNA; at residue 5 it differs from the protein listed in TCRdb. This chain uses TRDV2 with TRDJ1, with D hard to call. CDR3 size: 16 residues. CDR1 and CDR2 from the germline V gene are GEAIGNYY and EKD. Deletions cut 3 bases from V and 6 bases from J, with 22 bases between. CDR3 sequence reads: CACDGGGTDSPHKLIF. In DNA form, the CDR3 reads TGTGCCTGTGACGGAGGAGGCACCGATTCCCCGCATAAACTCATCTTT.

This clone was seen only a few times. This sequence joins TRDV2 and TRDJ1, with D perhaps TRDD3 (7 bases). Trimming took 3 bases from V and 2 from J, leaving 27 bases between them. The CDR3 covers 19 residues. The V gene's germline CDR1 is GEAIGNYY and CDR2 EKD. The CDR3 sequence: CACDPLTFHYGGPTDKLIF. Here the CDR3 DNA reads TGTGCCTGTGACCCCCTAACCTTCCACTATGGGGGACCTACCGATAAACTCATCTTT.

In regard to this clone: This specimen includes other DNA sequences encoding the same CDR3. The V call is TRDV2, the J call TRDJ2; 12 nucleotides match TRDD3. Germline V gene sequence: CDR1 GEAIGNYY, CDR2 EKD. J lost 7 bases, V lost 7 bases, and 12 bases had no gene match. This CDR3 region has 16 residues. CDR3 sequence: CACDRLTGGYLAQLFF. For the CDR3, the DNA is TGTGCCTGCGACCGGCTCACTGGGGGATACCTAGCACAACTCTTCTTT.

This clone is medium-sized. The chain carries TRDV2 and TRDJ1; 7 nucleotides match TRDD3. Trimming cost V 0 bases and J 4 bases; bases outside gene matches: 4. There are 14 residues in the CDR3. Germline V gives CDR1 GEAIGNYY, CDR2 EKD. CDR3 sequence reads: CACDTLGYRDKLIF. The CDR3 DNA reads as TGTGCCTGTGACACCTTGGGATACCGCGATAAACTCATCTTT.

The chain employs TRDV2 and TRDJ3, with 12 positions matching TRDD3. Because TCRdb records no J gene, it was assigned here through a match of the DNA to germline. Germline CDR1 is GEAIGNYY and CDR2 is EKD. The CDR3 has 20 amino acids. V gave up 3 bases and J gave up 2 bases; unmatched junction bases: 10. The CDR3 region has the DNA TGTGCCTGTGACTACCTTTCTGGGGGATACGGGGCCTGGGACACCCGACAGATGTTTTTC. Translating it yields CACDYLSGGYGAWDTRQMFF.

This clone is labeled as medium-sized. The sample has other DNA sequences that encode this CDR3 too. V usage is TRDV1 and J usage is TRDJ4; maybe TRDD3 (8 bases). Trimming cost V 0 bases and J 0 bases, with 29 bases left between them. Germline CDR1 is TSWWSYY and CDR2 is QGS. The length of the CDR3 is 21 residues. The CDR3 spells CALGELKHFPTVLGGARPLIF. In nucleotides, the CDR3 is TGTGCTCTTGGGGAACTTAAACACTTTCCTACGGTACTGGGGGGTGCCAGACCCCTGATCTTT.

Points on this clone: Being one base from a much bigger clone, this may be a read error. The V gene corresponds to TRDV3; no J gene was called; the D segment call TRDD3 is taken from the table without a DNA check. This CDR3 has 22 residues. Germline-derived CDR1 and CDR2 are TVYSNPD and GDNSRS (reference sequence). CDR3 loop: CASRPSLVVKLLGDRGTDKLTF. The CDR3 DNA is TGTGCCTCCCGGCCCTCCCTAGTAGTGAAGCTACTGGGGGATAGAGGGACCGATAAACTCACCTTT.

With regard to this clone: A clone one base away is much larger, so this may be a read error. V gene TRDV1 combines with J gene TRDJ1; maybe TRDD3 (5 bases). V was trimmed by 3 bases and J by 8 bases, leaving 25 bases between them. Germline V gene lookup returns CDR1 TSWWSYY and CDR2 QGS. The CDR3 runs 17 residues. The CDR3 reads CALGDHFPNPGVFKLIF. As DNA, the CDR3 is TGTGCTCTTGGGGATCATTTCCCAAACCCGGGGGTATTCAAACTCATCTTT.

As to this clone: The sample contains more than one DNA sequence encoding this CDR3. V is TRDV1 and J is TRDJ2; 12 bases align to TRDD3. The germline CDR1 and CDR2 sequences are TSWWSYY and QGS. The CDR3 length is 25 residues. The V and J ends lost 2 bases and 3 bases, in that order; junction bases with no gene match: 28. CDR3 amino acids: CALGEEDSSRPLLGDTQRVTAQLFF. CDR3 DNA: TGTGCTCTTGGGGAAGAAGATTCCTCACGACCTCTGCTGGGGGATACGCAGCGGGTGACAGCACAACTCTTCTTT.

This clone was counted a few times. The CDR3 loop reads CACDTVAGGYAEEVRKLIF. In DNA form, the CDR3 reads TGTGCCTGTGACACCGTGGCAGGGGGATACGCCGAAGAAGTGCGAAAACTCATCTTT. The chain is built from TRDV2 and TRDJ1; 10 bases line up with TRDD3. TCRdb carries no J gene annotation; the J gene was assigned here by matching the DNA with germline. CDR1 is GEAIGNYY, CDR2 EKD, per germline. CDR3 length: 19 residues. J gave up 8 bases and V 0 bases, and 20 bases lay outside the gene matches.

A word on this clone: A much larger clone lies one base from this, so it may be a read error. The chain couples TRDV2 to TRDJ3; 7 bases match TRDD3. The J gene, missing from TCRdb, was assigned here through DNA to germline matching. Germline assignment: CDR1 GEAIGNYY and CDR2 EKD. After removal of 1 base from V and 0 bases from J, the junction contained 5 bases not matched to a gene. The CDR3 contains 18 residues. The CDR3 is CACDTGGDSSWDTRQMFF. The CDR3 DNA follows: TGTGCCTGTGACACTGGGGGAGACAGCTCCTGGGACACCCGACAGATGTTTTTC.

On this clone itself: Additional DNA sequences in this sample encode the identical CDR3. This chain connects TRDV2 to TRDJ1; 11 bases match TRDD3. CDR1 and CDR2 (germline): GEAIGNYY, EKD. The CDR3 extends over 19 amino acids. V lost 2 bases and J lost 0; bases outside the gene matches: 13. In DNA, the CDR3 is TGTGCCTGTGACAACCTCGTACTGGGGGATAGTCCTTACACCGATAAACTCATCTTT. Its translation is CACDNLVLGDSPYTDKLIF.

This clone qualifies as medium-sized. CDR3 nucleotides: TGTGCTCTTGGGGCGTTACACTGGGGGTCCGATAAACTCATCTTT. The encoded protein is CALGALHWGSDKLIF. The chain is built from TRDV1 and TRDJ1, with 8 bases that match TRDD3. CDR1 is TSWWSYY and CDR2 is QGS in the germline V gene. V dropped 4 bases and J dropped 3; count of bases not matched to a gene: 7. This CDR3 contains 15 residues.

This clone was picked up a small number of times. This could be a read error, since a much larger clone is one nucleotide away. The chain joins TRDV2 to TRDJ3, with 10 nucleotides matching TRDD3. Germline CDR1 GEAIGNYY, CDR2 EKD. There are 20 residues in the CDR3. The J segment lost 2 bases and the V segment lost 0 bases, leaving 9 bases of the junction unmatched. DNA of the CDR3: TGTGCCTGTGACACCGGTGCCTGGGGGATAAGCCCCTGGGACACCCGACAGATGTTTTTC. This gives the protein CACDTGAWGISPWDTRQMFF.

Concerning this clone: This sequence is one base from a far larger clone and is likely a read error. The chain has TRDV2 and TRDJ1; 11 nucleotides line up with TRDD3. The J gene was missing in TCRdb and was found by matching the end of the DNA to germline. V shed 3 bases and J 0 bases; nucleotides not matched to a gene: 8. Germline V lookup: CDR1 GEAIGNYY, CDR2 EKD. This CDR3 comprises 17 residues. This chain's CDR3 is CACDLMGDTGYTDKLIF. In nucleotides, the CDR3 is TGTGCCTGTGACTTAATGGGGGATACGGGGTACACCGATAAACTCATCTTT.

This clone turned up a few times. The protein held in TCRdb is that of a much larger clone and does not match this DNA's translation at residue 8, likely because of a read error; the protein shown is translated from the DNA. The gene calls are TRDV2 and TRDJ1, with 8 positions matching TRDD3. This CDR3 contains 16 residues. Looked up from germline, CDR1 is GEAIGNYY and CDR2 is EKD. Trimming took 1 base from V and 4 from J; bases not matched to a gene: 10. The CDR3 here is CACDTIAPTGGDKLIF. Here the CDR3 DNA reads TGTGCCTGTGACACAATCGCCCCTACTGGGGGCGATAAACTCATCTTT.

This chain connects TRDV3 to TRDJ1, with 7 bases aligning to TRDD3. The J gene comes from matching the DNA to germline here; TCRdb lacks it. J gave up 0 bases and V 4 bases, and 32 bases lay outside the gene matches. The CDR3 covers 22 residues. Germline CDR1 and CDR2: TVYSNPD and GDNSRS (reference sequence). CDR3 nucleotides: TGTGCCTCTAACCTTCTGCCCCCTAATACTGGGGATATGCGGCGGTACACCGATAAACTCATCTTT. It encodes CASNLLPPNTGDMRRYTDKLIF.

By its share, this clone is medium-sized. This chain connects TRDV1 to TRDJ4; 9 bases fit TRDD3. Trimming took 1 base from V and 0 from J; bases not matched to a gene: 18. Per germline, CDR1 TSWWSYY and CDR2 QGS. CDR3 length equals 20 residues. For the CDR3, the DNA is TGTGCTCTTGGGGAACGCTTCCACCATACCGTACTGGGGGACGCCAGACCCCTGATCTTT. It yields the protein CALGERFHHTVLGDARPLIF.

This clone was recorded a few times. This CDR3 is also generated by other DNA sequences in the sample. The chain recombines TRDV2 with TRDJ3; TRDD3 agrees at 11 bases. This CDR3 has 19 amino acids. Germline V lookup: CDR1 GEAIGNYY, CDR2 EKD. The J segment lost 0 bases and the V segment lost 0 bases, leaving 3 bases of the junction unmatched. The CDR3 reads CACDTVGDTSSWDTRQMFF. Written as DNA, the CDR3 is TGTGCCTGTGACACCGTGGGGGATACGAGCTCCTGGGACACCCGACAGATGTTTTTC.

Within the sample, this clone is medium-sized. The rearrangement uses TRDV2 and TRDJ1; D gene ambiguous. Germline loops: CDR1 GEAIGNYY, CDR2 EKD. The ends were cut back, 0 bases at V and 2 bases at J, with 9 bases in the middle. CDR3 length: 14 amino acids. CDR3 sequence reads: CACDTVSVTDKLIF. As DNA, the CDR3 is TGTGCCTGTGACACCGTCTCGGTAACCGATAAACTCATCTTT.

This chain joins TRDV2 and TRDJ1; D perhaps matches TRDD3 (5 bases). Germline CDR1 is GEAIGNYY and CDR2 is EKD. Between the trimmed V and J ends, which lost 3 bases and 0 bases, there was a span of 25 bases. This CDR3 has 19 residues. This CDR3 reads CACDPLGPLGGVYTDKLIF. DNA for the CDR3: TGTGCCTGTGACCCACTTGGCCCCCTGGGTGGGGTGTACACCGATAAACTCATCTTT.

This clone is categorized as medium-sized. This sample includes further DNA sequences coding for the same CDR3. The rearrangement uses TRDV2 and TRDJ2; 13 bases fit TRDD3. J lost 5 bases, V lost 0 bases, and 14 bases had no gene match. The CDR3 has 20 amino acids. The germline V gene encodes CDR1 GEAIGNYY and CDR2 EKD. The CDR3 region has the DNA TGTGCCTGTGACACCGTGACGACTGGGGGATACGGGCCGTTCACAGCACAACTCTTCTTT. It translates to CACDTVTTGGYGPFTAQLFF.

This clone was counted a few times. This sequence joins TRDV2 and TRDJ3; 8 bases line up with TRDD3. Trimming took 3 bases from V and 0 from J; bases not matched to a gene: 12. The CDR3 is 20 residues long. Germline CDR1 GEAIGNYY, CDR2 EKD. This CDR3 is CACDAATGGWSSWDTRQMFF. CDR3 sequence (DNA): TGTGCCTGTGACGCCGCGACTGGGGGCTGGAGCTCCTGGGACACCCGACAGATGTTTTTC.

This sequence joins TRDV2 and TRDJ3; D possibly corresponds to TRDD3 (5 bases). Trimming pared 0 bases from V and 0 bases from J, leaving 14 bases between. This CDR3 comprises 19 residues. The germline gives CDR1 GEAIGNYY, CDR2 EKD. CDR3 residues: CACDTAGGARSWDTRQMFF. The CDR3 region has the DNA TGTGCCTGTGACACCGCAGGGGGGGCCCGCTCCTGGGACACCCGACAGATGTTTTTC.

On this clone itself: With a much larger clone just one base away, this may be a read error. This chain joins TRDV2 and TRDJ1; TRDD3 agrees at 13 bases. Matching the DNA to germline supplied the J gene, which TCRdb does not give. This CDR3 is 17 amino acids long. With V trimmed by 4 bases and J by 6 bases, 13 bases remained unmatched. In germline, CDR1 is GEAIGNYY, CDR2 EKD. The CDR3 region has the DNA TGTGCCTGTGAGTCCCTACCTGCACTGGGGGATACGCATAAACTCATCTTT. Translating gives CACESLPALGDTHKLIF.

By frequency in the sample, this clone is medium-sized. Other DNA sequences in this specimen translate into the identical CDR3. V gene TRDV2 combines with J gene TRDJ3, with 7 bases lining up with TRDD3. CDR3 length equals 17 residues. J was trimmed by 0 bases and V by 3 bases; bases with no gene match: 4. CDR1 is GEAIGNYY, CDR2 EKD, per germline. For the CDR3, the DNA is TGTGCCTGTGACCCGGGGGATTCCTCCTGGGACACCCGACAGATGTTTTTC. This translates into CACDPGDSSWDTRQMFF.